These 9 T cell receptor beta chains were all obtained from the same sample, sequenced in a study of radiotherapy plus CTLA-4 blockade in lung cancer. TCRdb keeps only in-frame clones here, not all; method: immunoSEQ multiplex PCR. Seen here are 43,000 or so clones, 50% to 70% observed once, and the top ten hold around 20%. The sequencing here drew on peripheral blood, taken from a patient treated with radiotherapy plus ipilimumab. Source of these receptors: a human donor with non-small cell lung cancer who had a partial response to radiotherapy plus ipilimumab.

This clone was counted a single time. The chain recombines TRBV30 with TRBJ2-5, with D perhaps matching TRBD2 (5 bases). V lost 7 bases to trimming and J lost 4 bases, with 13 bases between them. The CDR3 is 12 amino acids. CDR1 is GTSNPN and CDR2 is SVGIG in the germline V gene (reference sequence). The chain's CDR3 is CASGELGETQYF. The CDR3, as DNA: TGTGCCTCCGGGGAGCTGGGAGAGACCCAGTACTTC.

The gene calls are TRBV4-2 and TRBJ1-2, with D unresolved. This CDR3 is built from 13 residues. Trimming took 0 bases from V and 7 from J, leaving 9 bases between them. Per the germline V gene, CDR1 is LGHNA and CDR2 is YNFKEQ. The CDR3 sequence is CASSQDGGSGYTF. CDR3 coding DNA: TGTGCCAGCAGCCAAGACGGCGGGAGTGGCTACACCTTC.

V gene TRBV27 combines with J gene TRBJ2-5, with D unresolved. The CDR3 runs 14 residues. V lost 5 bases and J lost 5, with 15 bases in between. CDR1 is MNHEY, CDR2 SMNVEV, per germline (reference sequence). The CDR3 bases are TGTGCCAGCAGTCCCTGGATTAGGAGTGAGACCCAGTACTTC. It codes for CASSPWIRSETQYF.

This clone showed up just a few times. The chain joins TRBV12-5 to TRBJ1-1; D ambiguous. Trimming shortened V by 3 bases and J by 1 base, and 12 bases separated the two germline ends. This CDR3 contains 15 residues. CDR1 is LGHNT and CDR2 is FRNRAP in the germline V gene. The CDR3 coding sequence is TGTGCTAGTGGTTTTGCGGGAGGAGAGAACACTGAAGCTTTCTTT. Translated, it gives CASGFAGGENTEAFF.

The CDR3 protein is CAWSKSGGTEAFF. In nucleotides, the CDR3 is TGTGCCTGGAGTAAGAGCGGAGGAACTGAAGCTTTCTTT. The chain recombines TRBV30 with TRBJ1-1, with D hard to call. Germline CDR1 GTSNPN, CDR2 SVGIG (reference sequence). The CDR3 runs 13 residues. Trimming stripped 2 bases from V and 5 bases from J, with 12 bases between.

The chain is built from TRBV4-1 and TRBJ1-5; no firm D call. Germline values: CDR1 MGHRA, CDR2 YSYEKL. The V end was cut by 1 base, the J end by 7 bases, with 8 bases between. This CDR3 has 13 residues. CDR3 in amino acids: CASSQGLGQPQHF. CDR3 in DNA: TGCGCCAGCAGCCAAGGCCTAGGACAGCCCCAGCATTTT.

V usage is TRBV27 and J usage is TRBJ1-1; possible D gene TRBD1, 5 bases. V was pared by 2 bases and J by 6 bases, with 10 bases between. Germline CDR1 is MNHEY and CDR2 is SMNVEV (reference sequence). The CDR3 is 13 residues long. Here the CDR3 reads CASSLQGLAEAFF. DNA for the CDR3: TGTGCCAGCAGTTTACAGGGTCTGGCTGAAGCTTTCTTT.

The chain is built from TRBV5-4 and TRBJ2-1, with 8 bases identical to TRBD1. There are 14 residues in the CDR3. Germline values: CDR1 SGHNT, CDR2 YYREEE (reference sequence). The V and J ends lost 4 bases and 2 bases, in that order; junction bases with no gene match: 2. The CDR3: CASSRQGPYNEQFF. The CDR3 DNA sequence: TGTGCCAGCAGCCGACAGGGGCCCTACAATGAGCAGTTCTTC. The entire variable domain, with the rest obtained from reference TRBV5-4 and TRBJ2-1, is as follows: ETGVTQSPTHLIKTRGQQVTLRCSSQSGHNTVSWYQQALGQGPQFIFQYYREEENGRGNFPPRFSGLQFPNYSSELNVNALELDDSALYLCASSRQGPYNEQFFGPGTRLTVL.

J is TRBJ2-3 and V is TRBV9; 8 bases line up with TRBD2. J gave up 2 bases and V 4 bases, and 9 bases lay outside the gene matches. In germline, CDR1 is SGDLS, CDR2 YYNGEE. This CDR3 has 16 residues. The CDR3 DNA reads TGTGCCAGCAGCTCTAGGACTAGCCGATACACAGATACGCAGTATTTT. Amino acids: CASSSRTSRYTDTQYF.